This T cell receptor (beta chain) was retrieved from a study of blood T cell repertoires in COVID-19. Overall study: Sources were T cells, B-cell-depleted T cells, or PBMCs; the material itself was cDNA or gDNA.

Measured with immunoSEQ multiplex PCR; TCRdb has only the in-frame clones, and not every one. The table lists 330,000 or so clones, around nine tenths of them singletons. Germline V lookup: CDR1 MNHEY, CDR2 SMNVEV (reference sequence). The CDR3 length is 14 residues. Losses at the gene ends were 6 bases for V and 5 bases for J; bases not matched to a gene: 5. Of note for this clone: The sample holds other DNA sequences that translate to the same CDR3.

Participants were aged about 18 to 89 years, lived in under 30 US areas, and enrolled virtually. The rearrangement uses TRBV27 and TRBJ1-5; 9 bases line up with TRBD1. This TCR was recovered from a man aged 25-40 years who had recovered from COVID-19. Sequencing used PBMCs or T cells enriched from blood (not recorded which). In DNA form, the CDR3 reads TGTGCCAGCAGACAACAGGGGGCCGATCAGCCCCAGCATTTT. Its translation: CASRQQGADQPQHF.